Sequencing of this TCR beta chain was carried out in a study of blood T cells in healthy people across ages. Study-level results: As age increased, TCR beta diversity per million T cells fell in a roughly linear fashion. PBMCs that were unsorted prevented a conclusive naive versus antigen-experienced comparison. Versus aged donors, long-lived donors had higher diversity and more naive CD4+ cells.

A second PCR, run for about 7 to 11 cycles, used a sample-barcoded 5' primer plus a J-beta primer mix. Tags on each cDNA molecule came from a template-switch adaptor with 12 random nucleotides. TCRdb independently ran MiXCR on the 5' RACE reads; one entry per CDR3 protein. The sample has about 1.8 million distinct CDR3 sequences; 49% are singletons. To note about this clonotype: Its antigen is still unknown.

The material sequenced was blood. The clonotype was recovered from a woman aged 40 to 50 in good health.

The CDR3 reads CASSGAESYEQYF. The CDR3 coding sequence is TGCGCCAGCAGCGGGGCGGAGAGTTACGAGCAGTACTTC. The gene calls are TRBV5-1 and TRBJ2-7; a weak D match, TRBD1 (5 bases). The CDR3 consists of 13 residues. Germline V CDR1 and CDR2: SGHRS, YFSETQ. V was trimmed by 4 bases and J by 4 bases, leaving 12 bases between them. Supplemented by reference TRBV5-1 and TRBJ2-7, the full variable domain reads KAGVTQTPRYLIKTRGQQVTLSCSPISGHRSVSWYQQTPGQGLQFLFEYFSETQRNKGNFPGRFSGRQFSNSRSEMNVSTLELGDSALYLCASSGAESYEQYFGPGTRLTVT.